The T cell receptor beta chain under discussion was sequenced for a study of blood T cell repertoires in COVID-19. As for the study in general: The United States, Italy and Spain were the sources of the acute and convalescent COVID-19 samples. In each case, the material was cDNA or gDNA derived from T cells, B-cell-depleted T cells, or PBMCs.

Here immunoSEQ multiplex PCR was the method, and the copy in TCRdb shows in-frame clones only, minus some. The table has approximately 340,000 clones, around 88% seen once. Trimming took off 5 bases at V and 1 base at J, with 15 bases between the two ends. Germline V lookup: CDR1 MNHEY, CDR2 SMNVEV (reference sequence). The CDR3 contains 16 residues. The TCR sequence derives from a young man with active or convalescent COVID-19. Sequenced sample: peripheral blood. J is TRBJ1-3 and V is TRBV27; D might be TRBD1 (6 bases). The CDR3 DNA sequence: TGTGCCAGCAGTCCCACGACAGGAGCTTCTGGAAACACCATATATTTT. Protein: CASSPTTGASGNTIYF.